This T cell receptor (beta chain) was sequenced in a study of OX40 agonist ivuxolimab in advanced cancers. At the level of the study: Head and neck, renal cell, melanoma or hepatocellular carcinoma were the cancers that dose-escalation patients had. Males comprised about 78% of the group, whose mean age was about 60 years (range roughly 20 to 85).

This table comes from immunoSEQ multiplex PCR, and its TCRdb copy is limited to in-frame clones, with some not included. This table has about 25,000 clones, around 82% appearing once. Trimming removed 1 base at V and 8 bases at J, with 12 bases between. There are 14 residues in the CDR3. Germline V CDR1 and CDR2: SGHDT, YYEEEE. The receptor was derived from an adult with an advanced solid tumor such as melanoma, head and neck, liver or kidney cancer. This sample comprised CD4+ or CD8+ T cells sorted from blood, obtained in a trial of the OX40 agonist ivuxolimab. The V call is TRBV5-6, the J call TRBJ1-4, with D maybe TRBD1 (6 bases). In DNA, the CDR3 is TGTGCCAGCAGCTTGTGGGGGGCGCCCGAAAAACTGTTTTTT. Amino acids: CASSLWGAPEKLFF.